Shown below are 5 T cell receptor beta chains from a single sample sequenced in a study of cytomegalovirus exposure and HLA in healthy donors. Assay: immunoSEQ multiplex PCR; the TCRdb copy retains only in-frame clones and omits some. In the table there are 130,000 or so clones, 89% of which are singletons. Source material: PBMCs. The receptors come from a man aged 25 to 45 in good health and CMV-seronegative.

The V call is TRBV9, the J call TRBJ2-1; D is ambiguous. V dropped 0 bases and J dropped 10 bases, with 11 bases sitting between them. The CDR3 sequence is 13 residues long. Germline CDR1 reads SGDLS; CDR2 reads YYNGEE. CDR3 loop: CASSVDGSFEQFF. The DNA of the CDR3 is TGTGCCAGCAGCGTAGACGGTAGCTTCGAGCAGTTCTTC.

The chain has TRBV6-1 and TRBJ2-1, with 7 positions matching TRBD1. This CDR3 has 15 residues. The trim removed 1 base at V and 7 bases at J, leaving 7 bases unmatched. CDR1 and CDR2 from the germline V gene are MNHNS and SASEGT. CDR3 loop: CASSEGGGTPNEQFF. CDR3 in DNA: TGTGCCAGCAGTGAAGGAGGGGGCACTCCGAATGAGCAGTTCTTC.

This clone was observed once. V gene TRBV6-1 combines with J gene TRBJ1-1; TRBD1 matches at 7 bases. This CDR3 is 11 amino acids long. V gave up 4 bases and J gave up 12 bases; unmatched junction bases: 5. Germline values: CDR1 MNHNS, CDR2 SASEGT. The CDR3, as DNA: TGTGCCAGCAGTGTACAGGGGAGGACTTTCTTT. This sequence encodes CASSVQGRTFF.

CDR3 loop: CASSLGTGPQPQHF. The CDR3 region has the DNA TGTGCCAGCAGCCTGGGGACAGGGCCTCAGCCCCAGCATTTT. The genes are TRBV11-2 and TRBJ1-5, with TRBD1 matching over 9 bases. CDR1 is SGHAT and CDR2 is FQNNGV in the germline V gene. The CDR3 extends over 14 amino acids. V was pared by 5 bases and J by 6 bases, with 5 bases of the junction left unmatched.

The CDR3 DNA is TGTGCCAGCAGCTTTAGGACTAGCGGGGGGAGAAATGAGCAGTTCTTC. It is translated as CASSFRTSGGRNEQFF. This rearrangement joins TRBV5-6 to TRBJ2-1; 14 nucleotides align to TRBD2. CDR1 and CDR2 from the germline V gene are SGHDT and YYEEEE. The CDR3 consists of 16 residues. V dropped 2 bases and J dropped 7; count of bases not matched to a gene: 5.